What follows is one T cell receptor (beta chain) and its context. The antigen remains undetermined. The source of the sample is a study of T cell repertoires and HLA-DP antigens. Background on the study: One stimulator alloantigen differed from self by one groove amino acid; the other by ten.

TCRdb's copy holds only in-frame clones and misses some; the assay was immunoSEQ multiplex PCR. The data contain about 110,000 clones, around 93% of them seen just once; the ten biggest clones take up 0.25% to 0.3%. CDR1 and CDR2 (germline): SGHAT, FQDESV (reference sequence). The CDR3 extends over 14 amino acids. V lost 5 bases to trimming and J lost 3 bases; unmatched junction nucleotides: 6. This receptor was identified in a woman under 30 in good health and CMV-seronegative. This chain uses TRBV11-1 with TRBJ2-5; TRBD2 matches 7 bases. Input material: CD4+ T cells from PBMCs. The CDR3: CASSAGTIKETQYF. CDR3 DNA sequence: TGTGCCAGCAGCGCCGGGACTATTAAAGAGACCCAGTACTTC.